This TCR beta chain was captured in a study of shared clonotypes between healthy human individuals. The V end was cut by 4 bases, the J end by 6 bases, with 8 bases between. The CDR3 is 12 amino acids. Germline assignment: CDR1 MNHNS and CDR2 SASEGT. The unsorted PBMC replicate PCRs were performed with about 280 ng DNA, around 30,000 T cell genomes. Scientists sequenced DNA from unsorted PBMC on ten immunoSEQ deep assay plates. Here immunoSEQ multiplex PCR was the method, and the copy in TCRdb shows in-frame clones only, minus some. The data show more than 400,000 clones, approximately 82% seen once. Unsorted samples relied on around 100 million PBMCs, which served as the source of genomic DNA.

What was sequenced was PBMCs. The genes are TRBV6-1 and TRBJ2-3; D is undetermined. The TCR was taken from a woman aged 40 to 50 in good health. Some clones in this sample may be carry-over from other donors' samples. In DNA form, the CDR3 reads TGTGCCAGCAGTGTACATTGGGATACGCAGTATTTT. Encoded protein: CASSVHWDTQYF.